The clone carrying this T cell receptor beta chain occurred a few times. What it recognizes is unknown. With a much larger clone just one base away, this may be a read error. The data were taken from a study of neurological immune-mediated disorders. A 10-nucleotide random UMI tagged transcripts in template-switch 5'RACE cDNA synthesis. MiXCR, applied by TCRdb to the 5' RACE reads, yields one record per CDR3 protein. The top ten clones hold roughly 7.4% of a sample with about 74,000 distinct CDR3 sequences, around 5.2% of them seen once. Unsorted libraries were prepared from 2 million PBMCs that had been stored at -80 C. The CDR3 loop spans 13 amino acids. Germline CDR1 and CDR2: MNHNY and SVGAGI (reference sequence). Study conclusions and caveats: Any association between clinical or MRI features and the multiple sclerosis repertoire cluster was absent. The most TCR clonal expansion was seen in HTLV-1-associated myelopathy, and the least was seen in multiple sclerosis, which fell below healthy controls.

The genes are TRBV6-6 and TRBJ2-4; D uncertain. Material: PBMCs. The clonotype was recovered from a man aged 18 to 35 with multiple sclerosis. CDR3 sequence reads: CASSYSREKIQYF. DNA for the CDR3: TGTGCCAGCAGTTACTCTAGGGAAAAAATTCAGTACTTC.